The 21 T cell receptor beta chains below all came from one sample that was sequenced in a study of cytomegalovirus exposure and HLA in healthy donors. Amplification used 60 Vbeta primers and 13 Jbeta primers. TCRdb's table, derived via immunoSEQ multiplex PCR, lists solely in-frame clones and lacks some. The data show over 100,000 clones, 78% seen once. The material sequenced was PBMCs. These receptors all come from a woman between 40 and 50 years old in good health and CMV-seronegative.

This clone appeared once. The V gene is TRBV7-2, the J gene TRBJ2-1; maybe TRBD1 (6 bases). V dropped 3 bases and J dropped 5 bases, with 20 bases sitting between them. The CDR3 runs to 17 residues. The germline CDR1 and CDR2 sequences are SGHTA and FQGNSA. CDR3 amino acids: CASSFRTGIRPNNEQFF. The CDR3, as DNA: TGTGCCAGCAGCTTTCGCACAGGGATTCGTCCCAACAATGAGCAGTTCTTC.

V is TRBV5-1 and J is TRBJ1-1; D is perhaps TRBD1 (6 bases). Trimming shortened V by 5 bases and J by 1 base, and 12 bases separated the two germline ends. The CDR3 totals 14 residues. Looked up from germline, CDR1 is SGHRS and CDR2 is YFSETQ. Here the CDR3 DNA reads TGCGCCAGCAGACCCGGACAGTCGAACACTGAAGCTTTCTTT. Its translation is CASRPGQSNTEAFF. Drawing the rest from reference TRBV5-1 and TRBJ1-1, the complete variable domain is KAGVTQTPRYLIKTRGQQVTLSCSPISGHRSVSWYQQTPGQGLQFLFEYFSETQRNKGNFPGRFSGRQFSNSRSEMNVSTLELGDSALYLCASRPGQSNTEAFFGQGTRLTVV.

The chain links TRBV18 to TRBJ1-1; TRBD1 matches 8 bases. With 4 bases clipped from V and 0 bases from J, the junction kept 4 bases outside the gene matches. CDR3 length: 15 amino acids. Per the germline V gene, CDR1 is KGHSH and CDR2 is LQKENI. The CDR3 sequence: CASSRGTGLNTEAFF. In nucleotides, the CDR3 is TGTGCCAGCTCACGGGGGACAGGCCTGAACACTGAAGCTTTCTTT.

The chain links TRBV4-2 to TRBJ2-7; D is possibly TRBD2 (6 bases). Trimming cost V 2 bases and J 0 bases, with 14 bases left between them. The length of the CDR3 is 16 residues. In germline, CDR1 is LGHNA, CDR2 YNFKEQ. The CDR3 nucleotides read TGTGCCAGCAGCCAATGGGGTGGCGGGACCTCCTACGAGCAGTACTTC. Protein product: CASSQWGGGTSYEQYF.

The chain carries TRBV18 and TRBJ1-5; weak D call: TRBD1 (6 bases). With 4 bases removed from V and 11 bases from J, the gap between germline ends came to 18 bases. CDR1 is KGHSH and CDR2 is LQKENI in the germline V gene. The CDR3 is 14 amino acids. The CDR3 here is CASSRTDQGPAQHF. CDR3 sequence (DNA): TGTGCCAGCTCACGTACCGATCAGGGGCCAGCCCAGCATTTT.

The chain combines TRBV4-3 with TRBJ2-7; TRBD1 aligns across 9 bases. The CDR3 loop spans 14 amino acids. CDR1 LGHNA and CDR2 YSLEER come from the germline V gene. V lost 3 bases to trimming and J lost 7 bases; unmatched junction nucleotides: 7. This CDR3 reads CASSQHDRGGEQYF. CDR3 sequence (DNA): TGCGCCAGCAGCCAGCATGACAGGGGGGGAGAGCAGTACTTC.

The chain employs TRBV15 and TRBJ1-2, with TRBD1 matching over 10 bases. V lost 4 bases and J lost 4; bases outside the gene matches: 3. Germline V gene lookup returns CDR1 LNHNV and CDR2 YYDKDF (reference sequence). The CDR3 sequence is 14 residues long. CDR3 sequence (DNA): TGTGCCACCAGCATCGGACAGGGGGGCTATGGCTACACCTTC. Its protein is CATSIGQGGYGYTF.

The V gene is TRBV28, the J gene TRBJ2-2; D perhaps matches TRBD1 (5 bases). Germline CDR1 is MDHEN and CDR2 is SYDVKM. CDR3 length equals 13 residues. Trimming removed 4 bases at V and 11 bases at J, with 14 bases between. CDR3 DNA: TGTGCCAGCAGTTCGTCACAGGTTGGAGAGCTGTTTTTT. Its protein is CASSSSQVGELFF.

The gene calls are TRBV10-3 and TRBJ2-2; a possible D gene is TRBD1 (6 bases). The V gene's germline CDR1 is ENHRY and CDR2 SYGVKD. The V and J ends lost 3 bases and 3 bases respectively, with 8 bases between them. The CDR3 runs to 14 residues. Written as DNA, the CDR3 is TGTGCCATCAGTGACAGGGGACACACCGGGGAGCTGTTTTTT. It encodes CAISDRGHTGELFF.

This clone was detected only a few times. The CDR3 bases are TGTGCCAGCAGTTTTCATCGCGGGATCGAAAAACTGTTTTTT. Amino acids: CASSFHRGIEKLFF. V is TRBV28 and J is TRBJ1-4; D gene ambiguous. This CDR3 region has 14 residues. V was shortened by 3 bases and J by 8 bases, with 13 bases between the two germline ends. Germline V gives CDR1 MDHEN, CDR2 SYDVKM.

The chain has TRBV11-2 and TRBJ2-7; D ambiguous. Trimming cost V 2 bases and J 6 bases, with 8 bases left between them. Germline assignment: CDR1 SGHAT and CDR2 FQNNGV. This CDR3 has 12 amino acids. The CDR3 bases are TGTGCCAGCAGCTTATCCAGTACCGAGCAGTACTTC. Its protein product is CASSLSSTEQYF.

This chain joins TRBV7-2 and TRBJ1-5; 7 bases align to TRBD1. Trimming took 5 bases from V and 6 from J; bases not matched to a gene: 10. Looked up from germline, CDR1 is SGHTA and CDR2 is FQGNSA. CDR3 length: 15 residues. The CDR3 nucleotides are TGTGCCAGCAGCATTCAGACAGGGTCCGGTCAGCCCCAGCATTTT. Its protein product is CASSIQTGSGQPQHF.

This chain connects TRBV10-3 to TRBJ2-1, with TRBD2 identical over 13 bases. The V gene's germline CDR1 is ENHRY and CDR2 SYGVKD. The CDR3 is made up of 16 amino acids. Trimming removed 2 bases from V and 5 bases from J; junction bases left unmatched: 3. This chain's CDR3 is CAISEVGTSGNNEQFF. In DNA form, the CDR3 reads TGTGCCATCAGTGAGGTCGGGACTAGCGGGAACAATGAGCAGTTCTTC.

As to this clone: A read error may produce the germline difference seen at one junction end. The V and J genes are TRBV25-1 and TRBJ2-3; 7 bases align to TRBD2. Germline V gene sequence: CDR1 MGHDK, CDR2 SYGVNS. CDR3 size: 15 residues. The CDR3 loop reads CASSELGGSKDTQYF. The DNA of the CDR3 is TGTGCCAGCAGTGAATTGGGCGGGAGCAAAGATACGCAGTATTTT.

The chain links TRBV5-1 to TRBJ1-5; the D gene is possibly TRBD1 (5 bases). Trimming left V 4 bases short and J 0 bases short, with 11 bases between. In germline, CDR1 is SGHRS, CDR2 YFSETQ. This CDR3 has 15 amino acids. CDR3 nucleotide sequence: TGCGCCAGCAGCCTTGGCGGGGGTAGCAATCAGCCCCAGCATTTT. Translating it yields CASSLGGGSNQPQHF.

The chain has TRBV6-5 and TRBJ1-2; D is perhaps TRBD1 (5 bases). This CDR3 region has 13 residues. The V and J ends lost 5 bases and 5 bases respectively, with 12 bases between them. Germline assignment: CDR1 MNHEY and CDR2 SVGAGI. The CDR3 DNA sequence: TGTGCCAGCAGTAGAAGGGGATTTTATGGCTACACCTTC. Protein product: CASSRRGFYGYTF.

V and J are TRBV18 and TRBJ1-3, with D tentatively TRBD1 (5 bases). Germline V gene data show CDR1 as KGHSH and CDR2 as LQKENI. The CDR3 extends over 16 amino acids. V dropped 2 bases and J dropped 0 bases, with 11 bases sitting between them. Written as DNA, the CDR3 is TGTGCCAGCTCACCAACGGGGGTCGACTCTGGAAACACCATATATTTT. Amino acids: CASSPTGVDSGNTIYF.

This clone has a single count. V usage is TRBV7-2 and J usage is TRBJ2-2; D ambiguous. The CDR3 spans 14 residues. V was pared by 2 bases and J by 5 bases, with 9 bases between. Per the germline V gene, CDR1 is SGHTA and CDR2 is FQGNSA. The CDR3 region has the DNA TGTGCCAGCAGCTTATCTATTTTGACCGGGGAGCTGTTTTTT. Residues: CASSLSILTGELFF. The full variable domain, with the rest looked up from reference TRBV7-2 and TRBJ2-2, is GAGVSQSPSNKVTEKGKDVELRCDPISGHTALYWYRQSLGQGLEFLIYFQGNSAPDKSGLPSDRFSAERTGGSVSTLTIQRTQQEDSAVYLCASSLSILTGELFFGEGSRLTVL.

This chain joins TRBV18 and TRBJ1-6; possibly TRBD1 for D (5 bases). CDR1 and CDR2 from the germline V gene are KGHSH and LQKENI. Trimming stripped 2 bases from V and 7 bases from J, with 18 bases between. The CDR3 sequence is 17 residues long. CDR3: CASSPSRPGRINSPLHF. The CDR3 DNA follows: TGTGCCAGCTCACCATCTCGGCCAGGGCGTATCAATTCACCCCTCCACTTT.

A few counts support this clone. An end of the junction does not agree with germline; a read error may underlie this. V and J are TRBV7-7 and TRBJ2-1; the D is unclear. The CDR3 spans 14 residues. The germline CDR1 and CDR2 sequences are SSHAT and FNYEAQ (reference sequence). DNA of the CDR3: TGTGCTAGCAGCCCAAGCAAGTCCTACAATGAGCAGTTCTTC. It codes for CASSPSKSYNEQFF.

The chain carries TRBV4-3 and TRBJ1-3; D gene unclear. This CDR3 has 15 amino acids. Germline CDR1 reads LGHNA; CDR2 reads YSLEER. The V gene lost 1 base and the J gene lost 1 base, with 8 bases spanning the gap. In DNA, the CDR3 is TGCGCCAGCAGCCAAGTCCTATATTCTGGAAACACCATATATTTT. This encodes CASSQVLYSGNTIYF.